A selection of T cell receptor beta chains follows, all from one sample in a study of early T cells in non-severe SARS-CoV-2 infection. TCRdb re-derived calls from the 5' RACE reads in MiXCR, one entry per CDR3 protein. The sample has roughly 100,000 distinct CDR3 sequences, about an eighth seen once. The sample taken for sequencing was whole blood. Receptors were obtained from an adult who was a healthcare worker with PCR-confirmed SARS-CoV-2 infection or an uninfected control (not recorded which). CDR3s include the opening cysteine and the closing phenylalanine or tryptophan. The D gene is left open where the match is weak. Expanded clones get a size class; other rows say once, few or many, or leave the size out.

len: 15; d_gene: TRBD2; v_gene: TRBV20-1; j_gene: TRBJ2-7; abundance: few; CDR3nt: TGCAGTGCTAGTGGGGGGGTAGTAAGCTCCTACGAGCAGTACTTC; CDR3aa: CSASGGVVSSYEQYF
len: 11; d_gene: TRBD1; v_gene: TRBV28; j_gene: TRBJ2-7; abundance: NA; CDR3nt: TGTGCAACCAAGGACAGGATAAAGCAGTACTTC; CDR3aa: CATKDRIKQYF
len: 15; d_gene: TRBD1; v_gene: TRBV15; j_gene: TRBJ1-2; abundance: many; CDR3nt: TGTGCCACCAGCCGAACCAGGGACAGGGGAAATGGCTACACCTTC; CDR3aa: CATSRTRDRGNGYTF
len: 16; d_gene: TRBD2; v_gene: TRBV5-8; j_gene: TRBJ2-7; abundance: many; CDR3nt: TGTGCCAGCAGCTTGAGGTCGACTAGCGGGAGATACGAGCAGTACTTC; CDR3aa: CASSLRSTSGRYEQYF
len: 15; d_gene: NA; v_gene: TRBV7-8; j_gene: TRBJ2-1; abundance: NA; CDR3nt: TGTGCCAGCAGCTTAGTTCACAGTAGGGGTTATGAGCAGTTCTTC; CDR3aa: CASSLVHSRGYEQFF
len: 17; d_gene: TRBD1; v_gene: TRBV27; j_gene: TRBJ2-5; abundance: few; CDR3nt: TGTGCCAGCAGTTTATATCCGGGACAGTTGCTCAAAGAGACCCAGTACTTC; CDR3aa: CASSLYPGQLLKETQYF
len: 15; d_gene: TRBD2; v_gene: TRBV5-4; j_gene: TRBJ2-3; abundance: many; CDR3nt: TGTGCCACTGGGACTAGCGGGAGGGCGGCGGATACGCAGTATTTT; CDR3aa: CATGTSGRAADTQYF
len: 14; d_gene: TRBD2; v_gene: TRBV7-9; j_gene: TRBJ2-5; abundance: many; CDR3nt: TGTGCCAGCAATATAGCGGGAGGACCCAAGACCCAGTACTTC; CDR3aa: CASNIAGGPKTQYF
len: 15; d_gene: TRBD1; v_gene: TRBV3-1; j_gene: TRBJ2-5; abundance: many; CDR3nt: TGTGCCAGCAGCCAAGGGACAGGAGCACAAGAGACCCAGTACTTC; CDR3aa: CASSQGTGAQETQYF
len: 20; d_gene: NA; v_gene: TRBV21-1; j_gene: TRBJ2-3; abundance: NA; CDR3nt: TGTGCCAGCAGCAAAGTCCTTAACGGGGGTTGCGGGGACCGCACAGATACGCAGTATTTT; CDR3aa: CASSKVLNGGCGDRTDTQYF
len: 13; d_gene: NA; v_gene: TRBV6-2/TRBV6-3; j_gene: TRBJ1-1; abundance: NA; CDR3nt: TGTGCCAGCTCAGTCACTGAGAACACTGAAGCTTTCTTT; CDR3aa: CASSVTENTEAFF
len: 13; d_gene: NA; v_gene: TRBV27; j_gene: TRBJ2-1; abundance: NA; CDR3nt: TGTGCCAGCAGCCCTATAGGGGCCAATGAGCAGTTCTTC; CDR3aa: CASSPIGANEQFF
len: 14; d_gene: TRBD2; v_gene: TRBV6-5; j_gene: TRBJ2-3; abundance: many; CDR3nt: TGTGCCAGCAGTGGGAGGGCTCCGTCGGATACGCAGTATTTT; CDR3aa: CASSGRAPSDTQYF
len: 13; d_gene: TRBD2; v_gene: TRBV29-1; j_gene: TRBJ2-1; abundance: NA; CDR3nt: TGCAGCGTTCTTAGCGGGAGGGGTAATGAGCAGTTCTTC; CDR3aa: CSVLSGRGNEQFF
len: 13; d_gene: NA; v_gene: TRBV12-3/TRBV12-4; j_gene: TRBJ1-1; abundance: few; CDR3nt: TGTGCCAGCAGCTTGCAGACGAACACTGAAGCTTTCTTT; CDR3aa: CASSLQTNTEAFF
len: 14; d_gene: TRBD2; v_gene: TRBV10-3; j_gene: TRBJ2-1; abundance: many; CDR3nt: TGTGCCATCAGCGGGACTAGCGGGAGCCGAGAGCAGTTCTTC; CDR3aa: CAISGTSGSREQFF
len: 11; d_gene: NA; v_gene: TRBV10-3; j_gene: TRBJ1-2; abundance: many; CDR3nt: TGTGCCATCAGTTATCAGGGTGGCTACACCTTC; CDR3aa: CAISYQGGYTF
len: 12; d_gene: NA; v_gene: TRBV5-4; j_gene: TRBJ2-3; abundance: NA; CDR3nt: TGTGCCAGCAGCTTGCCCCGTGGTACGCAGTATTTT; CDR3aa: CASSLPRGTQYF
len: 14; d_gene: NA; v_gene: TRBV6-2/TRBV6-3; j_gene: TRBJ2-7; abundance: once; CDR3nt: TGTGCCAGCAGTTATGGTAACAGAGTCTACGAGCAGTACTTC; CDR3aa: CASSYGNRVYEQYF
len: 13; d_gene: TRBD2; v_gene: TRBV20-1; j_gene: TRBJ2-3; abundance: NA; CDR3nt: TGCAGTGCCGGACTAGCGGGGCCAGATACGCAGTATTTT; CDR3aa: CSAGLAGPDTQYF
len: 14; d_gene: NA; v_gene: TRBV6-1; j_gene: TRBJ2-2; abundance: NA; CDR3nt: TGTGCCAGCGAGGTGGAGGGGGAAGCCGGGGAGCTGTTTTTT; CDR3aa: CASEVEGEAGELFF
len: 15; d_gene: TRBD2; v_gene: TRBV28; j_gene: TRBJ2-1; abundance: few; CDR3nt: TGTGCCAGCAGAAAACTAGCGGGAGGGCACAATGAGCAGTTCTTC; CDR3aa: CASRKLAGGHNEQFF
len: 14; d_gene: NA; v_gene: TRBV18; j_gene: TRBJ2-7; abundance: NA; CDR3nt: TGTGCCAGCTCACCCATAAAGGAGTCGTACGAGCAGTACTTC; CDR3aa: CASSPIKESYEQYF